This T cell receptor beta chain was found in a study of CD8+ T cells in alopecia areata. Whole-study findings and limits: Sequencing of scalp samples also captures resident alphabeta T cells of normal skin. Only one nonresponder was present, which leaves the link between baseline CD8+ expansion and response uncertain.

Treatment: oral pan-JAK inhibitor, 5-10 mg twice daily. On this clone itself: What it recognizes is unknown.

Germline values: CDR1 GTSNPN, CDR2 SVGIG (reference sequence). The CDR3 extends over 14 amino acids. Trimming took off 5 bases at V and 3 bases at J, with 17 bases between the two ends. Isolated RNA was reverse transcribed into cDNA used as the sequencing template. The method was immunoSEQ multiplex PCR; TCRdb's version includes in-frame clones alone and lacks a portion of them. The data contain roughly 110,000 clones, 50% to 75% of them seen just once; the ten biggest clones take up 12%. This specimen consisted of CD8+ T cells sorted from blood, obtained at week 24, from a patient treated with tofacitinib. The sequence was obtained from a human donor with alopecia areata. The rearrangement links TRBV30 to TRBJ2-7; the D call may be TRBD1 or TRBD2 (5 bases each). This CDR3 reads CAWGARTGYYEQYF. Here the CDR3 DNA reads TGTGCCTGGGGGGCGCGGACGGGATACTACGAGCAGTACTTC.